A selection of T cell receptor beta chains follows, all from one sample in a study of identical twins. TCRdb itself ran the 5' RACE reads through MiXCR, one entry per CDR3 protein. The sample has 200,000 to 250,000 distinct CDR3 sequences; about 10% are singletons. The specimen was memory T cells sorted from blood. The receptors come from a man aged 45 to 65 in good health. Each CDR3 is given without its conserved first and last residue.

j_call: TRBJ2-2; v_call: TRBV25-1; cdr3_aa: ASSERQGHGNTGELF
j_call: TRBJ2-7; v_call: TRBV7-2; cdr3_aa: ASSLSGAIYEQY
j_call: TRBJ2-1; v_call: TRBV5-1; cdr3_aa: ASGTNDYEQF
j_call: TRBJ2-2; v_call: TRBV7-9; cdr3_aa: ASSVALAGNGELF
j_call: TRBJ2-1; v_call: TRBV3-1; cdr3_aa: ASSVGLAISYNEQF
j_call: TRBJ2-3; v_call: TRBV7-9; cdr3_aa: ASSLGVGGYAFDTQY
j_call: TRBJ1-5; v_call: TRBV28; cdr3_aa: ASGGLPNQPQH
j_call: TRBJ2-3; v_call: TRBV5-1; cdr3_aa: ASSLSSGQDTQY
j_call: TRBJ2-1; v_call: TRBV2; cdr3_aa: ASSELGSSKF
j_call: TRBJ2-2; v_call: TRBV5-1; cdr3_aa: ASSKLGDTGELF
j_call: TRBJ2-5; v_call: TRBV5-5; cdr3_aa: ASSLGAARVSETQY
j_call: TRBJ2-1; v_call: TRBV9; cdr3_aa: ASSVFPGSDNEQF
j_call: TRBJ2-1; v_call: TRBV19; cdr3_aa: ASSMSRGEQF
j_call: TRBJ2-7; v_call: TRBV20-1; cdr3_aa: SAPNPGLGTYEQY
j_call: TRBJ2-3; v_call: TRBV9; cdr3_aa: ASSALLAAGAPDTQY
j_call: TRBJ2-6; v_call: TRBV12-3/TRBV12-4; cdr3_aa: ASSEWGGHSGANVLT
j_call: TRBJ2-1; v_call: TRBV6-2/TRBV6-3; cdr3_aa: ASSYEDSYNEQF